One and the same sample provided the 5 T cell receptor beta chains below, sequenced in a study of shared clonotypes between healthy human individuals (dated by TCRdb to the early 2020s). Libraries were built with the immunoSEQ multiplex PCR assay. Drawn from immuneACCESS, this table holds only the in-frame rearrangements with V and J called that TCRdb kept. Clones are partly lost; checked studies trace under half to an unresolved V gene and leave the rest unexplained. The sample table shows 400,000 to 550,000 clones, and around three quarters are seen once. Clones ranked in the top ten supply around 12% of the sample. The sample taken for sequencing was PBMCs. The receptors shown here come from a woman aged 40 to 50 in good health. Some clones in this sample may be carry-over from other donors' samples.

The J gene is TRBJ2-5, the V gene TRBV29-1; the match to TRBD1 covers 8 bases. J was trimmed by 4 bases and V by 4 bases; bases with no gene match: 8. This CDR3 contains 14 residues. CDR1 is SQVTM, CDR2 ANQGSEA, per germline. The CDR3 loop is CSVARTGSRETQYF. Here the CDR3 DNA reads TGCAGCGTTGCTCGGACAGGGAGTAGAGAGACCCAGTACTTC.

About this clone itself: The identical CDR3 is also encoded by other nucleotide sequences in the sample. The gene calls are TRBV5-4 and TRBJ2-7, with TRBD2 identical over 9 bases. J gave up 6 bases and V 0 bases, and 4 bases lay outside the gene matches. This CDR3 is 14 amino acids long. Germline CDR1 reads SGHNT; CDR2 reads YYREEE (reference sequence). Written as DNA, the CDR3 is TGTGCCAGCAGCTTGGGCGGGAGGGCCGGCGAGCAGTACTTC. Its translation is CASSLGGRAGEQYF.

The V call is TRBV6-6, the J call TRBJ2-7; 8 bases match TRBD2. Germline values: CDR1 MNHNY, CDR2 SVGAGI (reference sequence). CDR3 length: 16 residues. The ends lost 5 bases at V and 4 bases at J; junction bases unmatched: 13. Here the CDR3 reads CASSPQPGLGGYEQYF. The CDR3 DNA sequence: TGTGCCAGCAGTCCCCAACCGGGACTAGGCGGTTACGAGCAGTACTTC.

J is TRBJ2-3 and V is TRBV2; 12 bases are shared with TRBD1. V lost 2 bases and J lost 2; bases outside the gene matches: 8. Germline V gene data show CDR1 as SNHLY and CDR2 as FYNNEI. The CDR3 has 18 residues. The CDR3 here is CASSEHDRGQGATDTQYF. As DNA, the CDR3 is TGTGCCAGCAGTGAACACGATAGGGGACAGGGGGCCACAGATACGCAGTATTTT. The full variable domain, completed using reference TRBV2 and TRBJ2-3, is EPEVTQTPSHQVTQMGQEVILRCVPISNHLYFYWYRQILGQKVEFLVSFYNNEISEKSEIFDDQFSVERPDGSNFTLKIRSTKLEDSAMYFCASSEHDRGQGATDTQYFGPGTRLTVL.

The V call is TRBV4-3, the J call TRBJ2-3; the match to TRBD2 covers 9 bases. Germline V lookup: CDR1 LGHNA, CDR2 YSLEER. The CDR3 contains 16 residues. Trimming took 3 bases from V and 2 from J; bases not matched to a gene: 6. Written as DNA, the CDR3 is TGCGCCAGCAGCCAGACCGGACTAGCGCCCACAGATACGCAGTATTTT. This codes for CASSQTGLAPTDTQYF.